These T cell receptor beta chains were read from a single sample in a study of metastatic and nonmetastatic thyroid tumors. Through MiXCR, TCRdb re-clonotyped the PCR reads. The table lists almost 35,000 clones, 35% to 45% of them singletons. Sequenced sample: tumor tissue. The receptors here all came from a female donor with papillary thyroid cancer or a benign thyroid nodule (not recorded which). Some clones in this sample may be carry-over from other donors' samples. CDR3s include the opening cysteine and the closing phenylalanine or tryptophan. Fields, in order: V gene, J gene, CDR3 length, CDR3 protein.

V: TRBV5-1; J: TRBJ2-3; length: 14; CDR3: CASSLVLLSDTQYF
V: TRBV20-1; J: TRBJ2-3; length: 17; CDR3: CSAIPGLAGRSTDTQYF
V: TRBV2; J: TRBJ1-2; length: 13; CDR3: CASSGAESYGYTF
V: TRBV4-2; J: TRBJ2-3; length: 18; CDR3: CASSQDADPSGVTDTQYF
V: TRBV4-2; J: TRBJ2-2; length: 14; CDR3: CASMAGGRTGELFF
V: TRBV3-1; J: TRBJ1-6; length: 14; CDR3: CASSQGVANSPLHF
V: TRBV4-3; J: TRBJ1-2; length: 16; CDR3: CASSQEAAGEGAGYTF
V: TRBV14; J: TRBJ2-1; length: 18; CDR3: CASSHPRGSGSSYNEQFF
V: TRBV6-2/TRBV6-3; J: TRBJ2-7; length: 14; CDR3: CASSPFGTYNEQYF
V: TRBV5-1; J: TRBJ1-4; length: 15; CDR3: CASTSGGYRAEKLFF
V: TRBV6-5; J: TRBJ2-7; length: 14; CDR3: CASSYSGTPYEQYF
V: TRBV7-2; J: TRBJ2-2; length: 15; CDR3: CASSLAGVHTGELFF
V: TRBV28; J: TRBJ2-5; length: 13; CDR3: CASSLSPAVAQYF
V: TRBV11-3; J: TRBJ2-2; length: 14; CDR3: CASSLRGANGELFF
V: TRBV3-1; J: TRBJ2-2; length: 15; CDR3: CASSQVKAGTGELFF
V: TRBV24-1; J: TRBJ2-3; length: 16; CDR3: CATSHPWDGDTDTQYF
V: TRBV7-3; J: TRBJ2-1; length: 15; CDR3: CASGRTSGTRLEQFF
V: TRBV6-1; J: TRBJ1-2; length: 17; CDR3: CASKNRQGGNFNYGYTF
V: TRBV6-1; J: TRBJ1-3; length: 14; CDR3: CASSAQGPGNTIYF
V: TRBV6-1; J: TRBJ2-7; length: 13; CDR3: CASSHSATYEQYF
V: TRBV6-1; J: TRBJ2-7; length: 15; CDR3: CASSASRGASYEQYF
V: TRBV27; J: TRBJ2-1; length: 14; CDR3: CASSLLAGTNEQFF
V: TRBV12-3/TRBV12-4; J: TRBJ2-2; length: 18; CDR3: CASSLTTSGRFRTGELFF
V: TRBV12-3/TRBV12-4; J: .; length: 14; CDR3: CTSSPRGGGETQYF
V: TRBV19; J: TRBJ2-3; length: 18; CDR3: CASSLGLAGATSTDTQYF
V: TRBV28; J: TRBJ2-7; length: 12; CDR3: CASGGDPLYQYF
V: TRBV12-3/TRBV12-4; J: TRBJ2-7; length: 14; CDR3: CASNVAGSSYEQYF
V: TRBV20-1; J: TRBJ1-1; length: 11; CDR3: CRGHPNTEAFF
V: TRBV6-1; J: TRBJ1-2; length: 13; CDR3: CASSEGGYGGYTF
V: TRBV6-1; J: TRBJ1-2; length: 16; CDR3: CASRPTGTGKNYGYTF
V: TRBV20-1; J: TRBJ2-7; length: 14; CDR3: CSARAFGSLNEQYF
V: TRBV18; J: TRBJ1-5; length: 13; CDR3: CASHQGGDQPQHF
V: TRBV20-1; J: TRBJ2-5; length: 15; CDR3: CSPSATWTAQETQYF
V: TRBV4-1; J: TRBJ2-7; length: 14; CDR3: CASSPRDGTYEQYF
V: TRBV6-2/TRBV6-3; J: TRBJ2-7; length: 13; CDR3: CASGRLLSYEQYF
V: TRBV27; J: TRBJ2-5; length: 15; CDR3: CASSFTSGRGRTQYF
V: TRBV24-1; J: TRBJ2-3; length: 14; CDR3: CATADTFATDTQYF
V: TRBV4-2; J: TRBJ2-3; length: 15; CDR3: CASSQGRALTDTQYF